This T cell receptor beta chain was identified during a study of beta chain features in type 1 diabetes. The CDR3 is 14 residues long. Germline-derived CDR1 and CDR2 are SQVTM and ANQGSEA. The V and J ends lost 2 bases and 2 bases respectively, with 13 bases between them. The sample holds a few counts of this clone. Expressed TCRB transcripts were sequenced, since all the RNA that had been isolated was reverse transcribed. The table came from immunoSEQ multiplex PCR; TCRdb's copy has only in-frame clones and leaves some out. This table holds about 150,000 clones, more than 9.5% found once. Specimen: central memory CD4+ T cells from blood. The sequence derives from a young man in good health. The chain has TRBV29-1 and TRBJ2-7; D is ambiguous. Here the CDR3 reads CSVELLQNPYEQYF. CDR3 coding DNA: TGCAGCGTTGAACTCTTACAGAACCCCTACGAGCAGTACTTC.